These 10 T cell receptor beta chains came from one sample sequenced in a study of blood T cell repertoires in COVID-19. Produced via immunoSEQ multiplex PCR; TCRdb's table is partial and in-frame only. Of around 150,000 clones in the sample, 60% to 85% were seen once. Material for sequencing was peripheral blood. Receptor source: a man aged 55 to 70 with acute or convalescent COVID-19.

The rearrangement uses TRBV4-3 and TRBJ2-7; D gene ambiguous. The CDR3 totals 15 residues. V shed 1 base and J shed 4 bases, with 14 bases lying between them. CDR1 and CDR2 (germline): LGHNA, YSLEER. The chain's CDR3 is CASSQALADVYEQYF. The CDR3 DNA follows: TGCGCCAGCAGCCAAGCATTAGCTGATGTTTACGAGCAGTACTTC.

This clone was detected only a few times. This chain joins TRBV30 and TRBJ1-1; D ambiguous. V lost 2 bases to trimming and J lost 1 base, with 8 bases between them. Germline lookup yields CDR1 GTSNPN and CDR2 SVGIG (reference sequence). This CDR3 has 13 residues. CDR3 DNA: TGTGCCTGGAGTATCGGGGAGAACACTGAAGCTTTCTTT. This encodes CAWSIGENTEAFF.

This chain uses TRBV5-1 with TRBJ1-1, with D possibly matching TRBD1 (5 bases). The CDR3 is 15 residues long. Trimming left V 2 bases short and J 4 bases short, with 15 bases between. Looked up from germline, CDR1 is SGHRS and CDR2 is YFSETQ. Written as DNA, the CDR3 is TGCGCCAGCAGCTTAGGGGCAGGAAGGTTCACTGAAGCTTTCTTT. Translating it yields CASSLGAGRFTEAFF.

This rearrangement joins TRBV19 to TRBJ2-7; D is possibly TRBD2 (6 bases). Trimming took off 4 bases at V and 0 bases at J, with 16 bases between the two ends. The CDR3 loop spans 16 amino acids. Germline CDR1 is LNHDA and CDR2 is SQIVND (reference sequence). CDR3 amino acids: CASSTHRTTRSYEQYF. The CDR3 region has the DNA TGTGCCAGTAGTACCCACAGGACTACCCGCTCCTACGAGCAGTACTTC.

The chain's CDR3 is CASTPFSGTSTDTQYF. CDR3 coding DNA: TGCGCCAGCACCCCCTTCAGCGGGACTAGCACAGATACGCAGTATTTT. The chain recombines TRBV5-1 with TRBJ2-3, with 7 bases fitting TRBD2. Germline CDR1 reads SGHRS; CDR2 reads YFSETQ. V dropped 6 bases and J dropped 0; count of bases not matched to a gene: 10. The CDR3 totals 16 residues.

This clone occurred once. The rearrangement joins TRBV5-1 to TRBJ1-2; 12 bases are a match to TRBD1. CDR1 SGHRS and CDR2 YFSETQ come from the germline V gene. This CDR3 comprises 18 residues. With 3 bases clipped from V and 2 bases from J, the junction kept 11 bases outside the gene matches. The CDR3 region has the DNA TGCGCCAGCAGCTATCCCCCGGGACAGGGGGCCCTGAACTATGGCTACACCTTC. It is translated as CASSYPPGQGALNYGYTF.

The V and J genes are TRBV7-2 and TRBJ2-3; the D is unclear. The germline CDR1 and CDR2 sequences are SGHTA and FQGNSA. CDR3 length: 17 residues. Between the trimmed V and J ends, which lost 5 bases and 4 bases, there was a span of 22 bases. As DNA, the CDR3 is TGTGCCAGCAGCCCCAGAGAGCGAGCGAAGGTGGCAGATACGCAGTATTTT. As protein: CASSPRERAKVADTQYF.

The chain recombines TRBV30 with TRBJ1-6; weak D call: TRBD1 (5 bases). Germline lookup yields CDR1 GTSNPN and CDR2 SVGIG (reference sequence). The V end was cut by 3 bases, the J end by 9 bases, with 9 bases between. The CDR3 covers 12 residues. The CDR3, as DNA: TGTGCCTGGAGGGGGGAGGTTTCACCCCTCCACTTT. Translating gives CAWRGEVSPLHF.

This clone was picked up a small number of times. The chain links TRBV5-8 to TRBJ2-2; TRBD1 matches at 7 bases. Trimming cost V 3 bases and J 1 base; bases outside gene matches: 6. CDR1 SGHTS and CDR2 YDEGEE come from the germline V gene. This CDR3 is built from 16 residues. The CDR3 DNA is TGTGCCAGCAGCTCTCTCGACAGGGAGAACACCGGGGAGCTGTTTTTT. Its translation: CASSSLDRENTGELFF.

The rearrangement uses TRBV27 and TRBJ2-7, with D possibly being TRBD2 (6 bases). The germline V gene has CDR1 MNHEY and CDR2 SMNVEV (reference sequence). This CDR3 contains 14 residues. The V gene lost 3 bases and the J gene lost 3 bases, with 12 bases spanning the gap. CDR3 loop: CASSFSGVHYEQYF. CDR3 in DNA: TGTGCCAGCAGTTTTTCGGGAGTCCACTACGAGCAGTACTTC.